Sequencing of this TCR beta chain was carried out in a study of CD8 T cells in ankylosing spondylitis. There are many counts of this clonotype. Per germline, CDR1 MNHEY and CDR2 SMNVEV (reference sequence). This CDR3 is 16 amino acids long. The junction had 10 bases not matched to a gene; V was cut back by 5 bases and J by 1 base. TCRdb passed the 5' RACE reads through MiXCR, listing each CDR3 protein once. Here the sample spans some 250,000 distinct CDR3 sequences, over 8.5% being singletons. Sequencing was carried out using blood, either unsorted or a sorted T cell fraction (not recorded which). The sequence came from a male donor with ankylosing spondylitis or in good health (not recorded which). The V gene is TRBV27, the J gene TRBJ1-2, with TRBD1 matching 7 bases. The CDR3, as DNA: TGTGCCAGCAGTACGCCCGGGACAGCCATTAACTATGGCTACACCTTC. Translated, it gives CASSTPGTAINYGYTF.